This TCR beta chain is drawn from a study of the immune and genomic landscape of osteosarcoma. Repertoires were generated with immunoSEQ multiplex PCR, while TCRdb's copy carries only in-frame clones and drops some. The sample has 10,000 to 12,000 clones; around 71% are singletons. Primary, local recurrence and metastasis osteosarcoma tumors were taken after treatment from poor-prognosis patients. This receptor was obtained from a human donor with osteosarcoma. What was sequenced was osteosarcoma tumor tissue from the lung.

CDR3 sequence reads: CASSYPSGGYNEQFF. CDR3 nucleotide sequence: TGCGCCAGCAGTTACCCCAGCGGGGGATACAATGAGCAGTTCTTC. The chain uses TRBV5-1 and TRBJ2-1, with 8 nucleotides matching TRBD2. The CDR3 loop spans 15 amino acids. The germline V gene encodes CDR1 SGHRS and CDR2 YFSETQ. The junction had 8 bases not matched to a gene; V was cut back by 5 bases and J by 4 bases.